This T cell receptor beta chain is from a study of control samples from healthy donors and cancer patients. The method was immunoSEQ multiplex PCR; TCRdb's version includes in-frame clones alone and lacks a portion of them. The sample contains 250,000 to 300,000 clones, over 75% of which appear only once. CDR1 is SEHNR, CDR2 FQNEAQ, per germline (reference sequence). The V and J ends lost 2 bases and 1 base respectively, with 8 bases between them. The CDR3 totals 14 residues. The receptor was isolated from a woman aged 60 to 75 with lung cancer. The chain links TRBV7-9 to TRBJ2-5; D is tentatively TRBD1 or TRBD2 (6 bases each). Source material: PBMCs. In DNA form, the CDR3 reads TGTGCCAGCAGCTTATCGGGGGCCCAAGAGACCCAGTACTTC. Translated: CASSLSGAQETQYF.